The TCR beta chain described here comes from a study of PD-1 blockade in classical Hodgkin lymphoma. Data came from immunoSEQ multiplex PCR; TCRdb stores just in-frame clones and leaves some out. Of 50,000 to 75,000 clones detected, about 87% appear once; the ten largest clones hold roughly an eighth. Each and every patient relapsed after autologous stem cell transplantation, and patients got differing brentuximab vedotin exposure. Germline V lookup: CDR1 MNHEY, CDR2 SVGAGI. The V end lost 0 bases, the J end lost 5 bases, and 8 bases lay between the germline ends. The CDR3 contains 13 residues. Sequencing used peripheral blood mononuclear cells (PBMCs), obtained at baseline. This receptor was identified in a human donor with classical Hodgkin lymphoma. The J gene is TRBJ2-7, the V gene TRBV6-5; D possibly corresponds to TRBD2 (6 bases). Here the CDR3 reads CASSYSGTHEQYF. The CDR3 DNA reads TGTGCCAGCAGTTACTCAGGGACTCACGAGCAGTACTTC.